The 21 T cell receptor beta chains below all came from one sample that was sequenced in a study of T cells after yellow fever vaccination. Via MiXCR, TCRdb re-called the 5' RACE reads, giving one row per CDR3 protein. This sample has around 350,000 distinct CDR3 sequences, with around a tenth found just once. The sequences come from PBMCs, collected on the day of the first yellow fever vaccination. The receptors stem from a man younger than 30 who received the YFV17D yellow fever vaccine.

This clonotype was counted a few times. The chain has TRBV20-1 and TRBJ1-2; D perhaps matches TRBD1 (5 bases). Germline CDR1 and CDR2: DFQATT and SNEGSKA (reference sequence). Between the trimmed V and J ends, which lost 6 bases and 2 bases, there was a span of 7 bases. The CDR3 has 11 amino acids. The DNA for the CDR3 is TGCAGTGCAGGGGAGAACTATGGCTACACCTTC. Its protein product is CSAGENYGYTF.

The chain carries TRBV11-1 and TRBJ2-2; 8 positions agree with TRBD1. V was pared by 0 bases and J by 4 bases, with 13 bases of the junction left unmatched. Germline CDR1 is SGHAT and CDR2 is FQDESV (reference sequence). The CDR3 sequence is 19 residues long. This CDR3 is CASSLAKRRTGLPTGELFF. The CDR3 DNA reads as TGTGCCAGCAGCTTAGCGAAACGAAGGACAGGGCTCCCCACCGGGGAGCTGTTTTTT.

As DNA, the CDR3 is TGTGCCAGCAGTGAAGGGACAACCGCCACCGGGGAGCTGTTTTTT. Amino acid sequence: CASSEGTTATGELFF. V usage is TRBV2 and J usage is TRBJ2-2; the D gene is possibly TRBD1 (5 bases). From germline, CDR1 is SNHLY and CDR2 FYNNEI. This CDR3 has 15 residues. Trimming took off 1 base at V and 4 bases at J, with 10 bases between the two ends.

The CDR3 DNA follows: TGTGCCAGCAGCTTAGCGATTTTAGGACTAGCGGGGGTGAGCTCCTACAATGAGCAGTTCTTC. Residues: CASSLAILGLAGVSSYNEQFF. This chain connects TRBV7-2 to TRBJ2-1, with 13 bases lining up with TRBD2. In germline, CDR1 is SGHTA, CDR2 FQGNSA. This CDR3 is built from 21 residues. Losses at the gene ends were 0 bases for V and 0 bases for J; bases not matched to a gene: 11.

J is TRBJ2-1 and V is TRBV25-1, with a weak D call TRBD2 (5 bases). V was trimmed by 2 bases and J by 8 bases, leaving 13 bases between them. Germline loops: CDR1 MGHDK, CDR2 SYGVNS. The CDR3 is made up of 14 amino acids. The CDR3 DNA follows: TGTGCCAGCAGTGAACTGAGGGAATCGCATGAGCAGTTCTTC. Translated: CASSELRESHEQFF.

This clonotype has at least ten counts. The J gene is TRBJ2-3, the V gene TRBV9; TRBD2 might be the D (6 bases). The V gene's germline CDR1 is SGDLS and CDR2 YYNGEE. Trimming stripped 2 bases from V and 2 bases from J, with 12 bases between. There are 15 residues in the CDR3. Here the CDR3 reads CASSVLGGSTDTQYF. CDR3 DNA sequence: TGTGCCAGCAGCGTCCTCGGGGGATCCACAGATACGCAGTATTTT.

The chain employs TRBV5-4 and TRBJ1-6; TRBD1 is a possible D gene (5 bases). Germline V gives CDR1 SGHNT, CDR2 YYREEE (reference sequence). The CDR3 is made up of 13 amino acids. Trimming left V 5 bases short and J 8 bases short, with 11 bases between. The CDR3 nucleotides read TGTGCCAGCAGACCCGACAGCGATTCACCCCTCCACTTT. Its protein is CASRPDSDSPLHF.

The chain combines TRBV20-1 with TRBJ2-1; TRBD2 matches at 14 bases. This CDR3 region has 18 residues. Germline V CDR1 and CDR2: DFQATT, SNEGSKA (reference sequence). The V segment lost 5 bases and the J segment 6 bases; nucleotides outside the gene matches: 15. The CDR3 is CSAPGTSGGRRNRNEQFF. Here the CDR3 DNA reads TGCAGTGCTCCCGGGACTAGCGGGGGCAGGCGCAATCGCAATGAGCAGTTCTTC.

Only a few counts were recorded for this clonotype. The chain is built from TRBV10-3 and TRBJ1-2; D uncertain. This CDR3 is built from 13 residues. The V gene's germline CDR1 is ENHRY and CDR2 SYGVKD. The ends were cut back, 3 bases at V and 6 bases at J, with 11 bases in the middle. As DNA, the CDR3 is TGTGCCATCAGTGACGGATCACCCCATGGCTACACCTTC. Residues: CAISDGSPHGYTF.

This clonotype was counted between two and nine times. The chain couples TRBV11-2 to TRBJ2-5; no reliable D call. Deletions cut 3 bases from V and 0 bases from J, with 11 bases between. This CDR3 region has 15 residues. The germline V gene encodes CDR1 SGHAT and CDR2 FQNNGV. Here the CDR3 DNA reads TGTGCCAGCAGCTTCAGGCCAGCCTACCAAGAGACCCAGTACTTC. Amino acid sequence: CASSFRPAYQETQYF.

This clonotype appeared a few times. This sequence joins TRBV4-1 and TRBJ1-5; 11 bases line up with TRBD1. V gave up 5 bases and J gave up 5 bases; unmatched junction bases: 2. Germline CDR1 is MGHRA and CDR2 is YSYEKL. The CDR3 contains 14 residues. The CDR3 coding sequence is TGCGCCAGCAGCGAGGACAGGGGGCATCAGCCCCAGCATTTT. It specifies CASSEDRGHQPQHF.

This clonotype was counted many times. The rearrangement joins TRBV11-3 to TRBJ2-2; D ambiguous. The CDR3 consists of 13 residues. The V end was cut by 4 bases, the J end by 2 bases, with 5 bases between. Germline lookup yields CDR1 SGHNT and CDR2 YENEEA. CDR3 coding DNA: TGTGCCAGCAGCTCGACCAACACCGGGGAGCTGTTTTTT. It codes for CASSSTNTGELFF. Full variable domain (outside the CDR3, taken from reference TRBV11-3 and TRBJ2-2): EAGVVQSPRYKIIEKKQPVAFWCNPISGHNTLYWYLQNLGQGPELLIRYENEEAVDDSQLPKDRFSAERLKGVDSTLKIQPAELGDSAVYLCASSSTNTGELFFGEGSRLTVL.

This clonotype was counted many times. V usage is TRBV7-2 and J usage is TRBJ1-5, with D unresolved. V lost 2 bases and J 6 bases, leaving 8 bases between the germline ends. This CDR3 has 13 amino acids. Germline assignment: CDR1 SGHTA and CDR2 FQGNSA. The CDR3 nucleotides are TGTGCCAGCAGCTTACGAGCCGCTCAGCCCCAGCATTTT. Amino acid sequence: CASSLRAAQPQHF. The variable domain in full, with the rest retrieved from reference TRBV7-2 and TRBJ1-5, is GAGVSQSPSNKVTEKGKDVELRCDPISGHTALYWYRQSLGQGLEFLIYFQGNSAPDKSGLPSDRFSAERTGGSVSTLTIQRTQQEDSAVYLCASSLRAAQPQHFGDGTRLSIL.

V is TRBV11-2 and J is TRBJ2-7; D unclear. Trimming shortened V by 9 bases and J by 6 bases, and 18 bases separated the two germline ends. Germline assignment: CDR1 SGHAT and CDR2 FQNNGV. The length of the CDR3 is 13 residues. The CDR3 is CASHKTGGGEQYV. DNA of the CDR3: TGTGCCAGTCACAAAACCGGCGGCGGCGAGCAGTACGTC.

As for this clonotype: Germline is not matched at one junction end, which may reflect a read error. CDR3 sequence reads: CVSSQDPQGLFF. The CDR3, as DNA: TGCGTCAGCAGCCAAGATCCCCAGGGCCTGTTTTTT. This rearrangement joins TRBV4-1 to TRBJ1-4; D perhaps matches TRBD1 (5 bases). Germline CDR1 and CDR2: MGHRA and YSYEKL. This CDR3 is 12 amino acids long.

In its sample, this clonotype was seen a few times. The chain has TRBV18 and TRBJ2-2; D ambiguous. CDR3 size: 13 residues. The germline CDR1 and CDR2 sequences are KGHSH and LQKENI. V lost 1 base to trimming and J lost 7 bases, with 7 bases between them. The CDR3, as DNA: TGTGCCAGCTCACCACTGTCCGACGGGGAGCTGTTTTTT. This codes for CASSPLSDGELFF. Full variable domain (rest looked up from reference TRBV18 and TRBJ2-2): NAGVMQNPRHLVRRRGQEARLRCSPMKGHSHVYWYRQLPEEGLKFMVYLQKENIIDESGMPKERFSAEFPKEGPSILRIQQVVRGDSAAYFCASSPLSDGELFFGEGSRLTVL.

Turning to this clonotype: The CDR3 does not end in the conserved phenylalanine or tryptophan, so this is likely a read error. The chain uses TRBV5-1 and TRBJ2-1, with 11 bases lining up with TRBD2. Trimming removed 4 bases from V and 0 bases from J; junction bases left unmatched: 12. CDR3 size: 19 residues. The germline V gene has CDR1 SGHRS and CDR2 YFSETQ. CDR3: CASSPLLASGGSSYNEQFY. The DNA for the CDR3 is TGCGCCAGCAGCCCCCTTTTGGCTAGCGGGGGGAGCTCCTACAATGAGCAGTTCTAC.

CDR3 nucleotides: TGTGCCAGCAGCTATTACCGGGACAGGATTTATGGCTACACCTTC. Amino acids: CASSYYRDRIYGYTF. The rearrangement links TRBV7-2 to TRBJ1-2; TRBD1 matches at 8 bases. J gave up 5 bases and V 4 bases, and 9 bases lay outside the gene matches. CDR1 SGHTA and CDR2 FQGNSA come from the germline V gene. The length of the CDR3 is 15 residues.

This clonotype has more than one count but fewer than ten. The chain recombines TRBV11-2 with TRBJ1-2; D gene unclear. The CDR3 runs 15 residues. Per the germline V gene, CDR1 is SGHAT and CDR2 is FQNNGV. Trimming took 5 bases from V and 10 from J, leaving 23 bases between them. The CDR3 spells CASSPEKGNLWAYTF. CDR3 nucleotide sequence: TGTGCCAGCAGCCCAGAGAAGGGCAACCTATGGGCCTACACCTTC.

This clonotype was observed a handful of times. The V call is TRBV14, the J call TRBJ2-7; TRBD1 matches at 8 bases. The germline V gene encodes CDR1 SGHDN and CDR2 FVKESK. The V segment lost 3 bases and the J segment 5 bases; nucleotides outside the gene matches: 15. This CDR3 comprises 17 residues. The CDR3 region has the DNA TGTGCCAGCAGCCACGGGACAGGAGGTGCCGGGCTTCACGAGCAGTACGTC. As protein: CASSHGTGGAGLHEQYV.

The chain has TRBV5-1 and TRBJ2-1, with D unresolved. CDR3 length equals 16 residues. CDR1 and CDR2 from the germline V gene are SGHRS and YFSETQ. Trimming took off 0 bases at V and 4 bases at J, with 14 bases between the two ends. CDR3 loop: CASSLGSDPGYNEQFF. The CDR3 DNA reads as TGCGCCAGCAGCTTGGGGTCAGATCCTGGGTACAATGAGCAGTTCTTC.